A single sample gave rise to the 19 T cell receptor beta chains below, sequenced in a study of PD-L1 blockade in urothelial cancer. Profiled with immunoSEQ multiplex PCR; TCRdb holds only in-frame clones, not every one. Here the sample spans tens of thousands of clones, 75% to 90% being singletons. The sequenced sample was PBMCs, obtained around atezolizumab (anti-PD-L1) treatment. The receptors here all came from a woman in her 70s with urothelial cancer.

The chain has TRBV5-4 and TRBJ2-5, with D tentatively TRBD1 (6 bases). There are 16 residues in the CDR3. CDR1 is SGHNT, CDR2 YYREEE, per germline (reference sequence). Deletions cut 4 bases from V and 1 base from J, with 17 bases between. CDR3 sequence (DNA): TGTGCCAGCAGCCTCCCCGGATTCAGGGGCCAAGAGACCCAGTACTTC. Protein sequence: CASSLPGFRGQETQYF.

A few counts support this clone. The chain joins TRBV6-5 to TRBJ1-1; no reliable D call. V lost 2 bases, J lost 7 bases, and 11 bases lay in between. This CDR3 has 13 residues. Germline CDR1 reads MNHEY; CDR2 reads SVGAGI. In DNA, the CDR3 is TGTGCCAGCAGTTACGAGGGATCGGGTGAAGCTTTCTTT. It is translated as CASSYEGSGEAFF.

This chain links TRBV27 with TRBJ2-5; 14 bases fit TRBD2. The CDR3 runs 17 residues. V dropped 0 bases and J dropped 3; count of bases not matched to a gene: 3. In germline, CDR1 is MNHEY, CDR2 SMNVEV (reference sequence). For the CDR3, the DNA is TGTGCCAGCAGTTTATCTCCGGGACTAGCGGGGGAAGAGACCCAGTACTTC. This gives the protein CASSLSPGLAGEETQYF.

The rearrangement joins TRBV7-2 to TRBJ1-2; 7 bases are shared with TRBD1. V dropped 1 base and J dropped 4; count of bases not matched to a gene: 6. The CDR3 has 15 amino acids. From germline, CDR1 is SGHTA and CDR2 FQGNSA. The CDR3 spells CASSLVRDRFYGYTF. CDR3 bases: TGTGCCAGCAGCTTAGTTCGGGACAGATTCTATGGCTACACCTTC.

The CDR3 sequence is CATAGTGSYEQYF. As DNA, the CDR3 is TGTGCCACTGCCGGGACAGGGTCATACGAGCAGTACTTC. The chain recombines TRBV27 with TRBJ2-7, with 9 bases identical to TRBD1. CDR3 length: 13 amino acids. V shed 10 bases and J 4 bases; nucleotides not matched to a gene: 8. Germline V gene lookup returns CDR1 MNHEY and CDR2 SMNVEV (reference sequence).

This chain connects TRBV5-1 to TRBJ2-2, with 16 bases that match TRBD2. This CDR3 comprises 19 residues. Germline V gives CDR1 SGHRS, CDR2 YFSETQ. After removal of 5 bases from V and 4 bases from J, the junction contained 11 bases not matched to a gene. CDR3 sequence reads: CASRLSGTSGGATTGELFF. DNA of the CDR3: TGCGCCAGCAGGCTTTCCGGGACTAGCGGGGGGGCGACCACCGGGGAGCTGTTTTTT.

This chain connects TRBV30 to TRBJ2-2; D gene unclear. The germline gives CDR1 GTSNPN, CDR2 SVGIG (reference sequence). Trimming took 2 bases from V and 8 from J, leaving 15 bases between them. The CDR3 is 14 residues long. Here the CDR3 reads CAWSHSVRHGELFF. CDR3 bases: TGTGCCTGGAGTCACAGTGTCCGTCATGGGGAGCTGTTTTTT.

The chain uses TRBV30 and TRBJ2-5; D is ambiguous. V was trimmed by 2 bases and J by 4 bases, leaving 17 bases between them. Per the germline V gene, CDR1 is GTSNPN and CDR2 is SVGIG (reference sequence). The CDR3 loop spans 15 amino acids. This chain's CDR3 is CAWSNPSVPGETQYF. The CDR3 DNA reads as TGTGCCTGGAGTAACCCTTCGGTTCCGGGAGAGACCCAGTACTTC. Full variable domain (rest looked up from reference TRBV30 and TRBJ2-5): SQTIHQWPATLVQPVGSPLSLECTVEGTSNPNLYWYRQAAGRGLQLLFYSVGIGQISSEVPQNLSASRPQDRQFILSSKKLLLSDSGFYLCAWSNPSVPGETQYFGPGTRLLVL.

Written as DNA, the CDR3 is TGTGCCAGCAGCTTGCCCTCTAGCGGCCAAGAGACCCAGTACTTC. Translation gives CASSLPSSGQETQYF. The rearrangement joins TRBV7-6 to TRBJ2-5, with 7 bases lining up with TRBD2. Germline trimming cut 3 bases from V and 1 base from J; bases unmatched to any gene: 5. CDR3 length equals 15 residues. The V gene's germline CDR1 is SGHVS and CDR2 FNYEAQ.

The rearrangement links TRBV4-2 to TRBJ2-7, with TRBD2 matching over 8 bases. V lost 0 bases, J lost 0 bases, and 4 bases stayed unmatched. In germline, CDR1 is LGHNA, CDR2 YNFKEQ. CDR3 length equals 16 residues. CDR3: CASSQDGAGGSYEQYF. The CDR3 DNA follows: TGTGCCAGCAGCCAAGATGGGGCGGGAGGCTCCTACGAGCAGTACTTC.

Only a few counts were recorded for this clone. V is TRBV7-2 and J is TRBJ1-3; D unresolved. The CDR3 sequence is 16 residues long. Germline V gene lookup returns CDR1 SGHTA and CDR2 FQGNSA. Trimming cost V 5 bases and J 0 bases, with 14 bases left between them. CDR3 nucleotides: TGTGCCAGCAGCCCGGCTGTAACAGCCTCTGGAAACACCATATATTTT. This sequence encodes CASSPAVTASGNTIYF.

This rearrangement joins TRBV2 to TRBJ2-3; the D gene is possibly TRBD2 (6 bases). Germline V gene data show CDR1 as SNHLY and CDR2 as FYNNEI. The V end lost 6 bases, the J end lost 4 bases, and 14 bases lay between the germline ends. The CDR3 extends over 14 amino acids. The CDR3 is CASRTGTSSDTQYF. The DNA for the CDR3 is TGTGCCAGCAGGACCGGGACTTCCTCAGATACGCAGTATTTT.

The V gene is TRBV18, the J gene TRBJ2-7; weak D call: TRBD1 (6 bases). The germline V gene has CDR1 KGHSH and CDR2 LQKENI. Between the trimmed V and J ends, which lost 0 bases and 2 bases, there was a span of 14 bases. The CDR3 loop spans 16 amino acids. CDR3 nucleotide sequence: TGTGCCAGCTCACCACCTGTCACCGCAGGGGCCTACGAGCAGTACTTC. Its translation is CASSPPVTAGAYEQYF.

In nucleotides, the CDR3 is TGTGCCAGCAGCAAATTGCGGCTCGCTCCTATGGCTAACTATGGCTACACCTTC. This gives the protein CASSKLRLAPMANYGYTF. This rearrangement joins TRBV21-1 to TRBJ1-2. TRBV21-1 is designated a pseudogene. The CDR3 has 18 amino acids.

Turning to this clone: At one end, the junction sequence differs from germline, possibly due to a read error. The CDR3 sequence is CSVEGQGFETQYF. In DNA form, the CDR3 reads TGCAGCGTGGAAGGACAGGGGTTTGAGACCCAGTACTTC. The V gene is TRBV29-1, the J gene TRBJ2-5, with 9 bases matching TRBD1. From germline, CDR1 is SQVTM and CDR2 ANQGSEA. The CDR3 consists of 13 residues.

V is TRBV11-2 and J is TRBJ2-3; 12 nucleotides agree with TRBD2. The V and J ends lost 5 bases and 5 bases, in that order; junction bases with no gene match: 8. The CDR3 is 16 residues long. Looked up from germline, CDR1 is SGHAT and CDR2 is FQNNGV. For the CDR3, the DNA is TGTGCCAGCAGCACTCTAGCGGGAGGGCCCGTAGATACGCAGTATTTT. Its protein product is CASSTLAGGPVDTQYF. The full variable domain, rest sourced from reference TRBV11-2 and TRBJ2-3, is EAGVAQSPRYKIIEKRQSVAFWCNPISGHATLYWYQQILGQGPKLLIQFQNNGVVDDSQLPKDRFSAERLKGVDSTLKIQPAKLEDSAVYLCASSTLAGGPVDTQYFGPGTRLTVL.

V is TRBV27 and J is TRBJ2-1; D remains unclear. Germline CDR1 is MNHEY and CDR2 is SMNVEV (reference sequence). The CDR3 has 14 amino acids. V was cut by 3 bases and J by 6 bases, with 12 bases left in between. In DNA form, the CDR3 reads TGTGCCAGCAGTTTGACAAGAGAGATCAATGAGCAGTTCTTC. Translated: CASSLTREINEQFF.

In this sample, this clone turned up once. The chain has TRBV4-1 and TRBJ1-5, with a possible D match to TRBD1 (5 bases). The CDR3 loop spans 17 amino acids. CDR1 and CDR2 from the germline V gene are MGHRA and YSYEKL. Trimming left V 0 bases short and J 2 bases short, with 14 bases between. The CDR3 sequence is CASSQDLAGSGNQPQHF. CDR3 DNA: TGCGCCAGCAGCCAAGATTTGGCAGGGTCCGGCAATCAGCCCCAGCATTTT.

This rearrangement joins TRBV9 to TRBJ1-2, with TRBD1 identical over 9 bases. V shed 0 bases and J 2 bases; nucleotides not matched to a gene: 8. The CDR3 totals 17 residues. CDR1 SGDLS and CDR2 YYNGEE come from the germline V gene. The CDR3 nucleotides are TGTGCCAGCAGCGTAGGAATAAGGGGGACAGGGAACTATGGCTACACCTTC. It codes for CASSVGIRGTGNYGYTF.